The 24 T cell receptor beta chains below come from one sample, sequenced in a study of cytomegalovirus exposure and HLA in healthy donors. The PCR was carried out with 60 Vbeta primers and 13 Jbeta primers. The method was immunoSEQ multiplex PCR; TCRdb's version includes in-frame clones alone and lacks a portion of them. The sample carries about 160,000 clones, approximately 88% recorded once. Sample: PBMCs. These receptors came from a woman aged 25 to 39 in good health and CMV-seronegative.

This sequence joins TRBV12-5 and TRBJ2-5; possibly TRBD1 for D (6 bases). TRBJ2-7 matches the DNA end more closely, so the J call is doubtful. The CDR3 has 15 amino acids. Germline CDR1 reads LGHNT; CDR2 reads FRNRAP. The CDR3 sequence is CASGPPLAGVHEQYF. Here the CDR3 DNA reads TGTGCTAGTGGTCCCCCCCTGGCAGGGGTCCACGAGCAGTACTTC.

DNA of the CDR3: TGTGCCAGCAGCCTCGGGACAGTGAGGACCTACGAGCAGTACTTC. It encodes CASSLGTVRTYEQYF. This rearrangement joins TRBV7-8 to TRBJ2-7; 7 nucleotides align to TRBD1. CDR1 SGHVS and CDR2 FQNEAQ come from the germline V gene. The CDR3 has 15 residues. J lost 2 bases, V lost 5 bases, and 9 bases had no gene match.

The V call is TRBV7-9, the J call TRBJ1-5; D uncertain. Per germline, CDR1 SEHNR and CDR2 FQNEAQ (reference sequence). The V end lost 1 base, the J end lost 8 bases, and 15 bases lay between the germline ends. The CDR3 loop spans 15 amino acids. CDR3: CASSLGRAQEEPQHF. CDR3 nucleotide sequence: TGTGCCAGCAGCTTAGGGAGGGCCCAGGAGGAGCCCCAGCATTTT.

The genes are TRBV27 and TRBJ2-5, with D maybe TRBD1 (5 bases). The DNA matches TRBJ2-7 better at its end, which makes the J call doubtful. The CDR3 runs 14 residues. CDR1 MNHEY and CDR2 SMNVEV come from the germline V gene (reference sequence). The CDR3 loop reads CASSLVQDSYEQYF. DNA of the CDR3: TGTGCCAGCAGTTTGGTACAGGATTCCTACGAGCAGTACTTC.

CDR3 residues: CASSDNMMRGRGTEAFF. CDR3 nucleotide sequence: TGTGCCAGCAGCGACAATATGATGAGGGGGCGCGGGACTGAAGCTTTCTTT. The chain combines TRBV7-9 with TRBJ1-1; TRBD1 matches 7 bases. Germline assignment: CDR1 SEHNR and CDR2 FQNEAQ (reference sequence). The CDR3 has 17 amino acids. Germline trimming cut 5 bases from V and 5 bases from J; bases unmatched to any gene: 17.

This clone was counted once. V and J are TRBV6-5 and TRBJ2-7, with D possibly matching TRBD2 (5 bases). CDR1 and CDR2 (germline): MNHEY, SVGAGI. V was cut by 2 bases and J by 2 bases, with 7 bases left in between. The CDR3 is 13 residues long. This chain's CDR3 is CASSYSGTYEQYF. For the CDR3, the DNA is TGTGCCAGCAGTTACAGCGGTACCTACGAGCAGTACTTC.

The chain combines TRBV5-6 with TRBJ2-6, with TRBD1 identical over 11 bases. The CDR3 has 19 amino acids. V lost 3 bases, J lost 1 base, and 9 bases stayed unmatched. The germline CDR1 and CDR2 sequences are SGHDT and YYEEEE. The CDR3 loop is CASSSRGQGAFSGANVLTF. The CDR3 DNA reads TGTGCCAGCAGCTCCCGCGGACAGGGGGCTTTTTCTGGGGCCAACGTCCTGACTTTC.

The chain joins TRBV5-1 to TRBJ2-5; possibly TRBD2 for D (5 bases). The CDR3 sequence is 14 residues long. Germline V gene data show CDR1 as SGHRS and CDR2 as YFSETQ. Trimming took 1 base from V and 9 from J, leaving 16 bases between them. In DNA form, the CDR3 reads TGCGCCAGCAGCTTGCGTGGGCAGACCGGGGCCCAGTACTTC. Translating it yields CASSLRGQTGAQYF.

V gene TRBV18 combines with J gene TRBJ1-1; the match to TRBD1 covers 8 bases. V lost 8 bases to trimming and J lost 1 base; unmatched junction nucleotides: 6. Germline assignment: CDR1 KGHSH and CDR2 LQKENI. There are 14 residues in the CDR3. The DNA for the CDR3 is TGTGCCAGCCTTAAGGGGACAGGGAACACTGAAGCTTTCTTT. This gives the protein CASLKGTGNTEAFF.

The rearrangement links TRBV1 to TRBJ2-7; the D call of TRBD1 is as the table states it, not checked on the DNA. TRBV1 is assigned pseudogene status. This CDR3 has 15 amino acids. CDR3 coding DNA: TGCACCAGCAGCCAAGTGATGACAGGGACAAGAGAGCAGTACTTC. Translation: CTSSQVMTGTREQYF.

This clone was detected only once. The chain carries TRBV2 and TRBJ2-1, with 8 nucleotides matching TRBD2. This CDR3 comprises 16 residues. V was pared by 2 bases and J by 6 bases, with 9 bases of the junction left unmatched. The germline gives CDR1 SNHLY, CDR2 FYNNEI. The CDR3 sequence: CASSEIAGKGGNEQFF. The CDR3 nucleotides are TGTGCCAGCAGTGAAATAGCGGGGAAAGGGGGCAATGAGCAGTTCTTC.

In this sample, this clone turned up a few times. For the CDR3, the DNA is TGTGCCAGCAGTACGGACAGGGGGAGCAATCAGCCCCAGCATTTT. Translating it yields CASSTDRGSNQPQHF. This rearrangement joins TRBV6-5 to TRBJ1-5; 10 bases map to TRBD1. CDR1 is MNHEY and CDR2 is SVGAGI in the germline V gene. CDR3 length: 15 residues. V gave up 5 bases and J gave up 1 base; unmatched junction bases: 2.

The rearrangement links TRBV29-1 to TRBJ1-1; 10 bases are shared with TRBD1. This CDR3 comprises 15 residues. Germline V gene sequence: CDR1 SQVTM, CDR2 ANQGSEA. V was clipped by 4 bases and J by 1 base; unmatched bases: 6. For the CDR3, the DNA is TGCAGCGTTGCTGACAGGGGGCGGGGGAACACTGAAGCTTTCTTT. It translates to CSVADRGRGNTEAFF.

V usage is TRBV5-1 and J usage is TRBJ2-7; 8 bases align to TRBD2. The V segment lost 3 bases and the J segment 0 bases; nucleotides outside the gene matches: 5. Per germline, CDR1 SGHRS and CDR2 YFSETQ. This CDR3 is built from 15 residues. The CDR3 spells CASSYTAGDSYEQYF. The CDR3 nucleotides read TGCGCCAGCAGCTATACAGCGGGAGACTCCTACGAGCAGTACTTC.

This clone was observed a single time. The chain links TRBV7-2 to TRBJ2-5, with 10 bases that match TRBD2. This CDR3 comprises 15 residues. Germline lookup yields CDR1 SGHTA and CDR2 FQGNSA. V lost 3 bases to trimming and J lost 1 base; unmatched junction nucleotides: 2. The CDR3 coding sequence is TGTGCCAGCAGCTTTAGCGGGGGGCCCCAAGAGACCCAGTACTTC. Translation: CASSFSGGPQETQYF.

CDR3: CASSLGQGAEAFF. The CDR3 region has the DNA TGTGCCAGCAGCTTAGGACAGGGGGCTGAAGCTTTCTTT. This chain joins TRBV7-7 and TRBJ1-1, with TRBD1 matching 9 bases. V was pared by 1 base and J by 6 bases, with 0 bases of the junction left unmatched. Germline-derived CDR1 and CDR2 are SSHAT and FNYEAQ (reference sequence). The CDR3 spans 13 residues.

The chain combines TRBV6-5 with TRBJ1-1; 7 bases agree with TRBD1. V trimming: 2 bases; J trimming: 5 bases; junction bases outside the gene matches: 11. This CDR3 comprises 16 residues. Germline V gene lookup returns CDR1 MNHEY and CDR2 SVGAGI. The CDR3 sequence is CASSYEGATRGTEAFF. The DNA of the CDR3 is TGTGCCAGCAGTTACGAGGGGGCCACTCGGGGAACTGAAGCTTTCTTT.

The V call is TRBV5-5, the J call TRBJ1-1; a weak D match, TRBD1 (5 bases). Germline CDR1 reads SGHKS; CDR2 reads YYEKEE (reference sequence). The V end was cut by 8 bases, the J end by 0 bases, with 14 bases between. This CDR3 comprises 14 residues. Written as DNA, the CDR3 is TGTGCCAGTCGGGGGGATAGCTTGAACACTGAAGCTTTCTTT. As protein: CASRGDSLNTEAFF.

This chain joins TRBV4-1 and TRBJ2-1; a possible D gene is TRBD2 (5 bases). CDR3 length equals 12 residues. Germline V CDR1 and CDR2: MGHRA, YSYEKL. Trimming pared 0 bases from V and 12 bases from J, leaving 9 bases between. CDR3 residues: CASSQDLARQFF. In DNA form, the CDR3 reads TGCGCCAGCAGCCAAGATCTAGCACGGCAGTTCTTC.

The genes are TRBV6-1 and TRBJ2-7; TRBD2 might be the D (5 bases). The CDR3 length is 13 residues. Looked up from germline, CDR1 is MNHNS and CDR2 is SASEGT. V lost 4 bases and J lost 3, with 10 bases in between. The CDR3 here is CASSVGLYYEQYF. The CDR3 DNA reads TGTGCCAGCAGTGTTGGACTCTACTACGAGCAGTACTTC.

The table lists this clone with a count of one. The rearrangement uses TRBV27 and TRBJ1-6; 7 bases map to TRBD1. This CDR3 has 14 amino acids. Germline assignment: CDR1 MNHEY and CDR2 SMNVEV (reference sequence). The V gene end was trimmed by 6 bases and the J gene end by 6 bases; junction bases not matched to a gene: 5. CDR3 DNA sequence: TGTGCCAGCAGATCGACAGGGCTTAATTCACCCCTCCACTTT. Protein: CASRSTGLNSPLHF.

V is TRBV2 and J is TRBJ2-2, with 10 nucleotides matching TRBD2. This CDR3 has 15 residues. V lost 7 bases and J lost 7; bases outside the gene matches: 9. Germline CDR1 and CDR2: SNHLY and FYNNEI. The CDR3 sequence is CASNPVGLAVGELFF. The CDR3 DNA is TGTGCCAGCAATCCCGTCGGACTAGCGGTCGGGGAGCTGTTTTTT.

This rearrangement joins TRBV4-1 to TRBJ2-5; TRBD2 aligns across 10 bases. The DNA end lines up better with TRBJ2-7; the J call may be wrong. Per germline, CDR1 MGHRA and CDR2 YSYEKL. CDR3 size: 16 residues. The CDR3 loop reads CASSHGRTSGVYEQYF. The CDR3 coding sequence is TGCGCCAGCAGCCATGGCCGGACTAGCGGAGTCTACGAGCAGTACTTC.

The genes are TRBV21-1 and TRBJ1-2. TRBV21-1 is an annotated pseudogene. The CDR3 loop spans 15 amino acids. The CDR3 DNA reads TGTGCCAGCAGCAAAGACGTCCTGGGGAGTGATGGCTACACCTTC. This translates into CASSKDVLGSDGYTF.